This paragraph reports one T cell receptor (beta chain). Its antigen is still unknown. The template was RNA from unsorted bulk tissue. The library came from three nested PCR rounds adapted from ARM-PCR protocols. TCRdb re-analysed the multiplex PCR reads in MiXCR, keeping a single row per CDR3 protein. This sample has 81,000 or so distinct CDR3 sequences; roughly 80% occur once, and the top ten carry 10% to 15%. This record belongs to a study of tumor and adjacent non-tumor tissue in lung cancer. Looking at the study overall: Histology: 12 adenocarcinoma, a couple of squamous cell carcinoma, 1 small cell lung cancer. Stage I to III disease affected roughly ten men and 4 or 5 women aged about 31 to 80. The study, taken as a whole, reports: Tumor tissue had significantly higher TCR diversity than normal lung.

Specimen: lung tumor tissue. The sequence was collected from a woman in her forties or fifties with non-small cell lung cancer.

This CDR3 is CSVRGRGDSHEQYF. DNA for the CDR3: TGCAGCGTAAGGGGGAGAGGAGATTCCCACGAGCAGTACTTC. The chain links TRBV29-1 to TRBJ2-7, with a tentative D call TRBD1 (6 bases). V lost 6 bases, J lost 5 bases, and 20 bases lay in between. Per the germline V gene, CDR1 is SQVTM and CDR2 is ANQGSEA. The CDR3 consists of 14 residues.